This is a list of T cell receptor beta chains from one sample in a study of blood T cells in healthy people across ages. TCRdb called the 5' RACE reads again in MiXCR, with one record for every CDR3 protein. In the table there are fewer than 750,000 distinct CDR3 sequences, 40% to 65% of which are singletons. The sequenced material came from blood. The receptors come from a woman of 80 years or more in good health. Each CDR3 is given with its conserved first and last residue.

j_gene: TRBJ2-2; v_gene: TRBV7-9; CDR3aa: CASSSASGDATGELFF
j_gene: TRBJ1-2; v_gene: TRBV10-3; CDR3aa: CAISASQGGNYGYTF
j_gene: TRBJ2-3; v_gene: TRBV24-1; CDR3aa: CATTLRKNTDTQYF
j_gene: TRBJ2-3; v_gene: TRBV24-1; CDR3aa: CATSDTRRSWAQYF
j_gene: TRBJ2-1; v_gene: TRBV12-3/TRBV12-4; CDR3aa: CAGSGTEPHNEQFF
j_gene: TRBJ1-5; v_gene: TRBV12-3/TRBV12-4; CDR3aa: CASTLRAGSEPQHF
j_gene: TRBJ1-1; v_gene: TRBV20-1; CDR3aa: CSGSRDREAFF
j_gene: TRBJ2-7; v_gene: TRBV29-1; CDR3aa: CSLTGVSYEQYF
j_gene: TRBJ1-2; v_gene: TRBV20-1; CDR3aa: CSARFRLQGYTF
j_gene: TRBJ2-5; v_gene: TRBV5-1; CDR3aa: CASSLGQPQETQYF
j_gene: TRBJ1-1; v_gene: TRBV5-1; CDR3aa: CASSTRDPTEAFF
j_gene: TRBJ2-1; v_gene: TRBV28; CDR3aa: CASSLWQSFSYNEQFF
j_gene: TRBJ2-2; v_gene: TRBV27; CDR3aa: CASHAGTANTGELFF
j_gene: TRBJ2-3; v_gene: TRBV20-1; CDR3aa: CSASRDRGPDTQYF
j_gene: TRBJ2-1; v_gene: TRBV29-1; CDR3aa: CSVKTGPINEQFF
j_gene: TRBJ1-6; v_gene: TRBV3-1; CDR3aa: CASSQENRSPLHF
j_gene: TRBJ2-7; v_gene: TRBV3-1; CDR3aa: CASSQGAAYREQYF
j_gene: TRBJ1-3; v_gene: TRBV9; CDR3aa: CASSVAQGGDGNTIYF
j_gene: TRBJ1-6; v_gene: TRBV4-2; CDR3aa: CASSQEWGQNNSPLHF
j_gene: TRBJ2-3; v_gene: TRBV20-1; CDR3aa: CSAPATSTDTQYF
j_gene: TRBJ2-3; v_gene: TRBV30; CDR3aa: CAWSMEGGSDTQYF
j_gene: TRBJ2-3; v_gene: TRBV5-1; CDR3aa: CASSSRMLTDGSTDTQYF
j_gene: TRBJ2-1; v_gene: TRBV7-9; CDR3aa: CASSSGSEQFF
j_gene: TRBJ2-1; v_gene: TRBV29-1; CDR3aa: CSVEDSFSSFNEQFF